This T cell receptor (beta chain) was recorded in a study of cytomegalovirus exposure and HLA in healthy donors. A multiplex PCR was run with 60 Vbeta primers and 13 Jbeta primers. TCRdb's table, derived via immunoSEQ multiplex PCR, lists solely in-frame clones and lacks some. The data contain some 200,000 clones, approximately 79% of them singletons. Germline V gene sequence: CDR1 LGHNA, CDR2 YNFKEQ. V lost 1 base, J lost 4 bases, and 8 bases stayed unmatched. The CDR3 is 16 amino acids. The chain links TRBV4-2 to TRBJ1-2, with TRBD1 matching over 8 bases. The specimen sequenced was PBMCs. This TCR came from a middle-aged man in good health and CMV-seropositive. The CDR3 coding sequence is TGTGCCAGCAGCCAAGCCTCGGGACAGGACCTCTATGGCTACACCTTC. The encoded protein is CASSQASGQDLYGYTF.